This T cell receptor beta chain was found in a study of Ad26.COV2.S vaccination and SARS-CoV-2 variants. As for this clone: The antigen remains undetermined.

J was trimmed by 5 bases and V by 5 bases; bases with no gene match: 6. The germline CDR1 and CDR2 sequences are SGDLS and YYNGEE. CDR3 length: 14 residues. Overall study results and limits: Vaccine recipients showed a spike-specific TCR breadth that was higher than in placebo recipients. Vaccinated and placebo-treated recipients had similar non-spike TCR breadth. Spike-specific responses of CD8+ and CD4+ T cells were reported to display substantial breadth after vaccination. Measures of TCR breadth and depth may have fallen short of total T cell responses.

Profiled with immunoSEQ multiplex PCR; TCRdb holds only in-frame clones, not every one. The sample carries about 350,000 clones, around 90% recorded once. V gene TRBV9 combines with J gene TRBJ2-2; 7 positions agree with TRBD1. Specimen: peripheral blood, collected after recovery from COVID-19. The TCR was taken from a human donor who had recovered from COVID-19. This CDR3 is CASRAAGGTGELFF. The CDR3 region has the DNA TGTGCCAGCAGAGCAGCAGGGGGAACCGGGGAGCTGTTTTTT.